This entry lists 11 T cell receptor beta chains sequenced from one sample in a study of OX40 agonist ivuxolimab in advanced cancers. This table comes from immunoSEQ multiplex PCR, and its TCRdb copy is limited to in-frame clones, with some not included. This table has 10,000 to 15,000 clones, roughly 81% appearing once. Sequencing was performed on CD4+ or CD8+ T cells sorted from blood, taken in a trial of the OX40 agonist ivuxolimab. The receptors come from an adult with an advanced solid tumor such as melanoma, head and neck, liver or kidney cancer.

V gene TRBV27 combines with J gene TRBJ2-7, with a weak D call TRBD2 (6 bases). The CDR3 is 14 residues long. Germline lookup yields CDR1 MNHEY and CDR2 SMNVEV (reference sequence). V dropped 3 bases and J dropped 1 base, with 10 bases sitting between them. The CDR3 coding sequence is TGTGCCAGCAGTTTGAGTCGGGAGTCCTACGAGCAGTACTTC. The encoded protein is CASSLSRESYEQYF.

The chain uses TRBV7-8 and TRBJ2-7, with TRBD2 matching over 7 bases. V was clipped by 6 bases and J by 2 bases; unmatched bases: 7. Germline V CDR1 and CDR2: SGHVS, FQNEAQ. This CDR3 contains 14 residues. The DNA for the CDR3 is TGTGCCAGCAGGGAATTAGCGGGTCCCTACGAGCAGTACTTC. Translated: CASRELAGPYEQYF.

The chain has TRBV19 and TRBJ2-1; 11 bases fit TRBD2. Trimming removed 1 base from V and 5 bases from J; junction bases left unmatched: 1. This CDR3 has 15 residues. Germline V gene sequence: CDR1 LNHDA, CDR2 SQIVND (reference sequence). The CDR3 reads CASSIVAGGHNEQFF. In DNA form, the CDR3 reads TGTGCCAGTAGTATAGTAGCGGGAGGGCACAATGAGCAGTTCTTC. Combining the CDR3 with reference TRBV19 and TRBJ2-1 gives the whole variable domain DGGITQSPKYLFRKEGQNVTLSCEQNLNHDAMYWYRQDPGQGLRLIYYSQIVNDFQKGDIAEGYSVSREKKESFPLTVTSAQKNPTAFYLCASSIVAGGHNEQFFGPGTRLTVL.

V is TRBV9 and J is TRBJ2-2, with 8 bases identical to TRBD2. Germline assignment: CDR1 SGDLS and CDR2 YYNGEE. The V gene end was trimmed by 0 bases and the J gene end by 6 bases; junction bases not matched to a gene: 4. The CDR3 has 15 amino acids. CDR3 loop: CASSVGREEAGELFF. The CDR3 nucleotides are TGTGCCAGCAGCGTAGGGCGGGAGGAGGCCGGGGAGCTGTTTTTT.

The gene calls are TRBV9 and TRBJ2-3, with D uncertain. From germline, CDR1 is SGDLS and CDR2 YYNGEE. The CDR3 runs 13 residues. With 0 bases removed from V and 5 bases from J, the gap between germline ends came to 7 bases. The CDR3 protein is CASSVVPVDTQYF. CDR3 bases: TGTGCCAGCAGCGTAGTTCCAGTAGATACGCAGTATTTT.

The rearrangement joins TRBV29-1 to TRBJ1-5; D might be TRBD1 (6 bases). Trimming shortened V by 4 bases and J by 3 bases, and 10 bases separated the two germline ends. This CDR3 comprises 13 residues. Germline V gene data show CDR1 as SQVTM and CDR2 as ANQGSEA. Here the CDR3 reads CSVAGAVNQPQHF. As DNA, the CDR3 is TGCAGCGTTGCAGGGGCAGTCAATCAGCCCCAGCATTTT.

The chain employs TRBV27 and TRBJ2-1, with 7 bases aligning to TRBD2. Trimming at V came to 5 bases and at J to 10 bases, leaving 11 bases not matched to a gene. The CDR3 extends over 14 amino acids. The germline V gene has CDR1 MNHEY and CDR2 SMNVEV (reference sequence). The chain's CDR3 is CASSPGLLMGEQFF. CDR3 bases: TGTGCCAGCAGTCCGGGACTACTTATGGGGGAGCAGTTCTTC.

The rearrangement joins TRBV7-6 to TRBJ2-1; D gene uncertain. Germline CDR1 and CDR2: SGHVS and FNYEAQ. CDR3 length: 18 amino acids. Trimming left V 2 bases short and J 0 bases short, with 17 bases between. CDR3 loop: CASSLRRAEISSYNEQFF. The CDR3 region has the DNA TGTGCCAGCAGCTTAAGGAGAGCTGAAATTAGCTCCTACAATGAGCAGTTCTTC.

The rearrangement links TRBV7-9 to TRBJ2-1; 10 bases are a match to TRBD2. The V gene's germline CDR1 is SEHNR and CDR2 FQNEAQ (reference sequence). CDR3 size: 14 residues. The J segment lost 7 bases and the V segment lost 6 bases, leaving 6 bases of the junction unmatched. CDR3 region: CASSSAGGPNEQFF. Here the CDR3 DNA reads TGTGCCAGCAGTTCAGCGGGAGGGCCGAATGAGCAGTTCTTC.

The V call is TRBV6-6, the J call TRBJ2-7; 8 bases map to TRBD1. V lost 7 bases, J lost 2 bases, and 7 bases stayed unmatched. CDR3 size: 14 residues. Germline lookup yields CDR1 MNHNY and CDR2 SVGAGI (reference sequence). The CDR3 nucleotides read TGTGCCAGCAAGGTTCAGGGGGCCACCTACGAGCAGTACTTC. Protein product: CASKVQGATYEQYF.

The chain carries TRBV28 and TRBJ2-7; D remains unclear. The CDR3 consists of 12 residues. Germline assignment: CDR1 MDHEN and CDR2 SYDVKM. V lost 3 bases and J lost 8, with 11 bases in between. Here the CDR3 DNA reads TGTGCCAGCAGTTTCCCAGCACTCCAGCAGTACTTC. Protein sequence: CASSFPALQQYF.